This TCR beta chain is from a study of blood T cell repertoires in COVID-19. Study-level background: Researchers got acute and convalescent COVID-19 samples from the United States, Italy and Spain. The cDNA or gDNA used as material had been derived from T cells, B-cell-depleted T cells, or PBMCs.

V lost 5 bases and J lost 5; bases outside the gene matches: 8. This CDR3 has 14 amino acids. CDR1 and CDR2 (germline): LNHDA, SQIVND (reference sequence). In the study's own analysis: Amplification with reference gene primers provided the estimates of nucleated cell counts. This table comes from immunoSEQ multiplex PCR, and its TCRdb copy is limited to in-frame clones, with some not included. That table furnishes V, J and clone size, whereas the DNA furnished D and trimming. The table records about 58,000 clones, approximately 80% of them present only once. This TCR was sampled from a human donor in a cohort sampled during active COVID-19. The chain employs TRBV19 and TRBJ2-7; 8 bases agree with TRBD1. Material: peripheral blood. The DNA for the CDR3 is TGTGCCAGTAGTCCCCCAGGGGGCAGGAACGAGCAGTACTTC. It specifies CASSPPGGRNEQYF.